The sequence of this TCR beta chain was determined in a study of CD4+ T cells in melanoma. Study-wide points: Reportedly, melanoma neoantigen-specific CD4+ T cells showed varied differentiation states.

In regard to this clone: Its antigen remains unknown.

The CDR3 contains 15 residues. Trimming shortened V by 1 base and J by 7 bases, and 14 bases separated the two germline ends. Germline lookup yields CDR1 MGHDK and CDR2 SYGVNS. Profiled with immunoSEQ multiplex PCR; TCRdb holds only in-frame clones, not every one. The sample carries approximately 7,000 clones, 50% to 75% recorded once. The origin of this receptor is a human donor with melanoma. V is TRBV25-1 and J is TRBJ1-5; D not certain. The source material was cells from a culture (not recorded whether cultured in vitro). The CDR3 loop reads CASSESGWGGQPQHF. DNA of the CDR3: TGTGCCAGCAGTGAATCGGGATGGGGTGGGCAGCCCCAGCATTTT.